This T cell receptor (beta chain) was obtained from a study of T cell repertoires in ileal Crohn's disease. The protocol was immunoSEQ multiplex PCR, while the TCRdb copy is restricted to in-frame clones and leaves out a portion. The table lists 11,000 to 15,000 clones, around four fifths of them singletons. Germline V gene data show CDR1 as WSHSY and CDR2 as SAAADI. This CDR3 contains 14 residues. The V gene lost 5 bases and the J gene lost 3 bases, with 13 bases spanning the gap. Sequencing used ileal tissue. This receptor was taken from an adult with Crohn's disease. V and J are TRBV10-2 and TRBJ1-2, with D perhaps matching TRBD1 (5 bases). CDR3 DNA sequence: TGCGCCAGCAGTCACAGGCGAGGAGACTATGGCTACACCTTC. Amino acid sequence: CASSHRRGDYGYTF.